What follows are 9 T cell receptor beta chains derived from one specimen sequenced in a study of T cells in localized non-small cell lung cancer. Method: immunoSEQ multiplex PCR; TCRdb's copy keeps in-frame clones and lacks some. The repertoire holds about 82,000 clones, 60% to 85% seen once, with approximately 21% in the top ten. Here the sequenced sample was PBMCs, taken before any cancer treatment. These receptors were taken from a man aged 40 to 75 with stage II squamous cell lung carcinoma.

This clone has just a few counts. The CDR3 loop is CASSFGDQSSYNSPLHF. In nucleotides, the CDR3 is TGTGCCAGCAGTTTCGGGGACCAAAGCTCCTATAATTCACCCCTCCACTTT. The chain employs TRBV27 and TRBJ1-6; perhaps TRBD1 as D (5 bases). The CDR3 loop spans 17 amino acids. Trimming took 3 bases from V and 0 from J, leaving 12 bases between them. CDR1 is MNHEY, CDR2 SMNVEV, per germline (reference sequence).

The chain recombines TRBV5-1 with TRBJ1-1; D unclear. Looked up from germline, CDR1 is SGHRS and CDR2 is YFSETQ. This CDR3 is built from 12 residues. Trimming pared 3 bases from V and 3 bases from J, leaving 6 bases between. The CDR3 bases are TGCGCCAGCAGCTCAGACTACACTGAAGCTTTCTTT. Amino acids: CASSSDYTEAFF.

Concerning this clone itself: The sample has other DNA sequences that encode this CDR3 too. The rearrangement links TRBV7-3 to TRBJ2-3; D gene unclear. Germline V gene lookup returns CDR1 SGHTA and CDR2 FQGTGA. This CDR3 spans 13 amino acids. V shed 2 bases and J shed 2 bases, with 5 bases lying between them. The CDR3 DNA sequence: TGTGCCAGCAGCTTATCCCCCACAGATACGCAGTATTTT. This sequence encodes CASSLSPTDTQYF.

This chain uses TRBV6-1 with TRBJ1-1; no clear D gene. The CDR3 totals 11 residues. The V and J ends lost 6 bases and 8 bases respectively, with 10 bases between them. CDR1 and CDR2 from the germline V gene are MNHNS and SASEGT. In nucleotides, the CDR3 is TGTGCCAGCAGCTCTTTTGTAGAAGCTTTCTTT. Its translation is CASSSFVEAFF.

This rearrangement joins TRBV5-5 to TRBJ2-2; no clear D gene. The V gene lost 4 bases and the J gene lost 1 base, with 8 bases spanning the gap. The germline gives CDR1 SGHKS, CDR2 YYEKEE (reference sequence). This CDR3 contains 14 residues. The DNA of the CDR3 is TGTGCCAGCAGCCCCCCCAGGAACACCGGGGAGCTGTTTTTT. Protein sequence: CASSPPRNTGELFF. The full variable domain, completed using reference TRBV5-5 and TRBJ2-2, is DAGVTQSPTHLIKTRGQQVTLRCSPISGHKSVSWYQQVLGQGPQFIFQYYEKEERGRGNFPDRFSARQFPNYSSELNVNALLLGDSALYLCASSPPRNTGELFFGEGSRLTVL.

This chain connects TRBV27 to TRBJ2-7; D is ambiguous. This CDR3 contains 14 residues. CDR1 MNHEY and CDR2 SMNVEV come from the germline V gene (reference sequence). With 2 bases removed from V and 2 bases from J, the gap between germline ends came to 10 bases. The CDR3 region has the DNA TGTGCCAGCAGTTTAAGGATTATCCCCTACGAGCAGTACTTC. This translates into CASSLRIIPYEQYF.

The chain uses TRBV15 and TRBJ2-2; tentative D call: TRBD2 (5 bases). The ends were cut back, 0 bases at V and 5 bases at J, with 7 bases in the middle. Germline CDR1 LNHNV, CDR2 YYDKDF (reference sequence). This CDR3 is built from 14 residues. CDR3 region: CATSRDQRTGELFF. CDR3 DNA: TGTGCCACCAGCAGAGATCAGCGGACCGGGGAGCTGTTTTTT.

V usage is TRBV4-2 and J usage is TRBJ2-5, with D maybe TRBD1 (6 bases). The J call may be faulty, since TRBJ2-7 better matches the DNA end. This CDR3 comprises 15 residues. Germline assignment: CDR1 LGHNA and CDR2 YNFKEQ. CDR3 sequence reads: CASSQGAAQGYEQYF. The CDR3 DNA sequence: TGTGCCAGCAGCCAAGGTGCCGCACAGGGCTACGAGCAGTACTTC.

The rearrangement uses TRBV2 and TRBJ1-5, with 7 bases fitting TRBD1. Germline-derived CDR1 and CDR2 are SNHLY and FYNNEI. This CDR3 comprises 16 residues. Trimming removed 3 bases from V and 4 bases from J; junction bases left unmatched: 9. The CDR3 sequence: CASSDIPGQSNQPQHF. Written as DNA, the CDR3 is TGTGCCAGCAGTGATATCCCGGGACAGAGTAATCAGCCCCAGCATTTT. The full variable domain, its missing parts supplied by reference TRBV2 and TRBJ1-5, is EPEVTQTPSHQVTQMGQEVILRCVPISNHLYFYWYRQILGQKVEFLVSFYNNEISEKSEIFDDQFSVERPDGSNFTLKIRSTKLEDSAMYFCASSDIPGQSNQPQHFGDGTRLSIL.